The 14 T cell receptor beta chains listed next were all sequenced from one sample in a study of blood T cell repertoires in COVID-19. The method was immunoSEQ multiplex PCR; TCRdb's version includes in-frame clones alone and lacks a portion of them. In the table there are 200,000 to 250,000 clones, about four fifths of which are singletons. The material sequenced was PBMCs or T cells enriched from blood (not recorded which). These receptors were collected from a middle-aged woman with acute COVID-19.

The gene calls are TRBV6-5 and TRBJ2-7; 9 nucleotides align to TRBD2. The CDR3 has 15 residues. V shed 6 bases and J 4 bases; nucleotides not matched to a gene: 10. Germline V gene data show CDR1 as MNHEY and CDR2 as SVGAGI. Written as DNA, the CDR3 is TGTGCCAGCAGCCTGAGACTAGCGGTGACATACGAGCAGTACTTC. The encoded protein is CASSLRLAVTYEQYF.

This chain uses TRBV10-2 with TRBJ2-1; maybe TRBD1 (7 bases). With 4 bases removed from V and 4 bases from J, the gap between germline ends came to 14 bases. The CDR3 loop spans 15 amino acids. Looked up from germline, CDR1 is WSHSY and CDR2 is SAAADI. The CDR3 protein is CASSGFRGVYNEQFF. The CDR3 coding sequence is TGCGCCAGCAGTGGATTCAGGGGGGTATACAATGAGCAGTTCTTC.

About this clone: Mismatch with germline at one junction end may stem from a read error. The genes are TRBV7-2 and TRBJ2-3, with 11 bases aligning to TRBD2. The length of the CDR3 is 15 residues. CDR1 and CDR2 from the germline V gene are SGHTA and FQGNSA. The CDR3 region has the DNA TGTGCCAGCAGGTTAGCGGGAGGGAGCACAGATACGCAGTATTTT. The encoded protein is CASRLAGGSTDTQYF.

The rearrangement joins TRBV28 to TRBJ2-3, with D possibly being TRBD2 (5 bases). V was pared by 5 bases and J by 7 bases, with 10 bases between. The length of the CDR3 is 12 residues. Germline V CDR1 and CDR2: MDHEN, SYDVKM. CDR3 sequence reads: CASSPPGYTQYF. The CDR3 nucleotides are TGTGCCAGCAGTCCTCCGGGGTATACGCAGTATTTT.

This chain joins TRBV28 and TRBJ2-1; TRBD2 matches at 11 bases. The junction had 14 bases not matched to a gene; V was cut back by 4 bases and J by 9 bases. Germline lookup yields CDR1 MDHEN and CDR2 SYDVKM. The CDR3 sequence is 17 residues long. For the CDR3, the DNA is TGTGCCAGCAGTTCCGTACTAGCGGGAGCCGTCAGTGGTGAGCAGTTCTTC. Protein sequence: CASSSVLAGAVSGEQFF.

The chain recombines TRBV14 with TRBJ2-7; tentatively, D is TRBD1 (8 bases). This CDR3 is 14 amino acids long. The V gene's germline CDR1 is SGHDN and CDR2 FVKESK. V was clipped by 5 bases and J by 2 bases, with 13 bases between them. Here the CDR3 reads CASSSGTGPYEQYF. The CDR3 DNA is TGTGCCAGCAGCAGCGGGACAGGTCCCTACGAGCAGTACTTC.

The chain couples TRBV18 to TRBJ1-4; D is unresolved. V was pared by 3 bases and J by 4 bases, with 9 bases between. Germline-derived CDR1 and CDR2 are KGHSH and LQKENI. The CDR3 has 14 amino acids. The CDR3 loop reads CASSPSRGNEKLFF. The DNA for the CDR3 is TGTGCCAGCTCACCCTCACGGGGTAATGAAAAACTGTTTTTT. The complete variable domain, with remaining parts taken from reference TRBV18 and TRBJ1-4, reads NAGVMQNPRHLVRRRGQEARLRCSPMKGHSHVYWYRQLPEEGLKFMVYLQKENIIDESGMPKERFSAEFPKEGPSILRIQQVVRGDSAAYFCASSPSRGNEKLFFGSGTQLSVL.

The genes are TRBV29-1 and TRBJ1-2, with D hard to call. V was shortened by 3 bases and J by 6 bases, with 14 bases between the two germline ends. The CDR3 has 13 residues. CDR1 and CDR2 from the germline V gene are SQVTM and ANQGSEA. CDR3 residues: CSVEELAAHGYTF. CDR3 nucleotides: TGCAGCGTTGAGGAGTTGGCAGCGCATGGCTACACCTTC.

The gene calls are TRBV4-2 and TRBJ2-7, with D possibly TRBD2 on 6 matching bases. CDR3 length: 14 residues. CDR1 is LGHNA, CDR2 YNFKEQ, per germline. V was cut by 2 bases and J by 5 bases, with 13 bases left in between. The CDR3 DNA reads TGTGCCAGCAGCCAACCGGGGATAGCGGACGAGCAGTACTTC. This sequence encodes CASSQPGIADEQYF.

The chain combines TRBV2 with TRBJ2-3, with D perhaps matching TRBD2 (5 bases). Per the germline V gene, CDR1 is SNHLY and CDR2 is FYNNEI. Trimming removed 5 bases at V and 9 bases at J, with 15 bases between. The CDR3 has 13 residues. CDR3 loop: CASSLPQRLTQYF. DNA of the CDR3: TGTGCCAGCAGTCTCCCCCAGCGGCTAACGCAGTATTTT.

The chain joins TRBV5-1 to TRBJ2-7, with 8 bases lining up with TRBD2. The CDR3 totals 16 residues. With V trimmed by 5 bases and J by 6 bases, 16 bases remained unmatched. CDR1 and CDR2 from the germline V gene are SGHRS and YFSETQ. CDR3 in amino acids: CASSYLTSGTSGEQYF. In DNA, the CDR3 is TGCGCCAGCAGTTACTTAACTAGCGGTACGTCGGGCGAGCAGTACTTC.

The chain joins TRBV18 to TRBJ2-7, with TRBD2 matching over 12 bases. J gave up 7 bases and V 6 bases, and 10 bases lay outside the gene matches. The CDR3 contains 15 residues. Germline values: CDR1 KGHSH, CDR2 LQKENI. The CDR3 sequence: CASSPQLAGGTEQYF. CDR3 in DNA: TGTGCCAGCTCCCCCCAACTAGCGGGAGGAACGGAGCAGTACTTC.

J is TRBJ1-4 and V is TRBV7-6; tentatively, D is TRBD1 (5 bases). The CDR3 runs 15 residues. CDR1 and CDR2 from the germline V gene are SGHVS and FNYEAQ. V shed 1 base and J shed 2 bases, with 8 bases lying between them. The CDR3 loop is CASSLGAGTNEKLFF. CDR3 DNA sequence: TGTGCCAGCAGCTTAGGGGCAGGGACTAATGAAAAACTGTTTTTT.

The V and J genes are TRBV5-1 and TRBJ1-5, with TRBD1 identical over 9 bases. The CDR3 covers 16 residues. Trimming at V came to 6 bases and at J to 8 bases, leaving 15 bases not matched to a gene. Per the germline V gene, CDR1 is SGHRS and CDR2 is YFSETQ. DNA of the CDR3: TGCGCCAGCACCTATCCCTACAGGGGGCCCCAGGAGCCCCAGCATTTT. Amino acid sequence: CASTYPYRGPQEPQHF.